The sequence of this TCR beta chain was determined in a study of CD8+CD57+ T cells in acquired aplastic anemia. In the study overall: The DNA of sorted CD4+ and CD8+ cells averaged approximately 3.4 ug. The average read count for CD4+ cells in healthy donors was some 9.9 million. The study, taken as a whole, reports: Patients were compared with controls for CD8+ Simpson's diversity, and no significant difference emerged. Patients and controls shared 25 to 30 CD8+ CDR3 sequences, which appeared highly expressed in patients and within their immunodominant clones.

Profiles of TCR beta VDJ and CDR3 were generated from a genomic DNA template. TCRdb analysed the reads with MiXCR anew, one entry per CDR3 protein. The data hold approximately 200,000 distinct CDR3 sequences, with around 50% observed a single time. With regard to this clonotype: Antigen unknown.

The trim removed 4 bases at V and 7 bases at J, leaving 3 bases unmatched. The CDR3 runs to 13 residues. Germline-derived CDR1 and CDR2 are SNHLY and FYNNEI. Sequencing used sorted CD4+, CD8+, or CD8+CD57+ T cells (not recorded which) from PBMCs. This TCR came from a human donor in good health, serving as a control. This chain connects TRBV2 to TRBJ1-5; 8 nucleotides agree with TRBD1. The CDR3 nucleotides are TGTGCCAGCAGTGCGGACAGGGAGCAGCCCCAGCATTTT. Translated: CASSADREQPQHF.